Each of the 25 T cell receptor beta chains below was sequenced from the same sample in a study of cytomegalovirus exposure and HLA in healthy donors (TCRdb year 2017). Library preparation used the immunoSEQ multiplex PCR assay. The multiplex PCR relied on a mix of 60 forward primers for TCR Vbeta segments and 13 reverse primers for TCR Jbeta segments. The source is immuneACCESS, and TCRdb retained only in-frame sequences with V and J called. Part of the clones is not carried over; for the studies checked, unresolved V genes explain less than half of this, and the remainder is unexplained. The table for this sample lists roughly 110,000 clones; 65% to 85% of them were counted only once. 2% to 2.5% of the sample rests with the top ten. Sequencing input: PBMCs. The receptors were gathered from a man aged 25-45 years in good health and CMV-seronegative.

The V call is TRBV2, the J call TRBJ2-5, with D maybe TRBD2 (7 bases). The CDR3 is 13 amino acids. Germline CDR1 SNHLY, CDR2 FYNNEI. Between the trimmed V and J ends, which lost 7 bases and 5 bases, there was a span of 14 bases. DNA for the CDR3: TGTGCCAGCACTCCGGGGGGCGCGGAGACCCAGTACTTC. Amino acid sequence: CASTPGGAETQYF.

V usage is TRBV25-1 and J usage is TRBJ2-6; D possibly corresponds to TRBD2 (5 bases). This CDR3 region has 14 residues. Germline CDR1 and CDR2: MGHDK and SYGVNS. V was pared by 5 bases and J by 1 base, with 6 bases between. DNA for the CDR3: TGTGCCAGCAGTAGAGGGTCTGGGGCCAACGTCCTGACTTTC. Translated, it gives CASSRGSGANVLTF.

The chain joins TRBV6-5 to TRBJ2-7; TRBD1 is a possible D gene (5 bases). Germline-derived CDR1 and CDR2 are MNHEY and SVGAGI. The V and J ends lost 11 bases and 1 base respectively, with 15 bases between them. The CDR3 spans 13 residues. This CDR3 reads CAAQRKGSYEQYF. DNA of the CDR3: TGTGCCGCCCAAAGGAAGGGGTCCTACGAGCAGTACTTC.

This clone was seen just once. The CDR3 nucleotides read TGCGCCAGCAGCCGGGACAGGGGGCGGCGGGCAGATACGCAGTATTTT. Its protein is CASSRDRGRRADTQYF. The rearrangement links TRBV10-1 to TRBJ2-3, with TRBD1 identical over 12 bases. The CDR3 runs to 16 residues. After removal of 6 bases from V and 4 bases from J, the junction contained 8 bases not matched to a gene. Germline V gene lookup returns CDR1 WNHNN and CDR2 SYGVQD (reference sequence).

The CDR3 DNA follows: TGCAGCGCCACCGGGGGGGAGCTCAACTACGAGCAGTACTTC. This gives the protein CSATGGELNYEQYF. V is TRBV29-1 and J is TRBJ2-7; 8 bases align to TRBD2. This CDR3 is 14 amino acids long. V lost 7 bases, J lost 3 bases, and 11 bases stayed unmatched. The germline gives CDR1 SQVTM, CDR2 ANQGSEA.

The rearrangement joins TRBV7-9 to TRBJ2-3; 11 positions match TRBD1. V lost 6 bases to trimming and J lost 4 bases; unmatched junction nucleotides: 15. Germline loops: CDR1 SEHNR, CDR2 FQNEAQ (reference sequence). The length of the CDR3 is 18 residues. Here the CDR3 reads CASSPGTGGGGLPDTQYF. The CDR3 DNA follows: TGTGCCAGCAGTCCCGGGACAGGGGGGGGAGGGCTGCCAGATACGCAGTATTTT.

As DNA, the CDR3 is TGTGCCAGCAGCGTAACTTCCGGCCCAACGGGGACCCAGTACTTC. This codes for CASSVTSGPTGTQYF. The chain joins TRBV9 to TRBJ2-5; unclear D gene. CDR1 and CDR2 from the germline V gene are SGDLS and YYNGEE. V was pared by 1 base and J by 7 bases, with 17 bases between. The length of the CDR3 is 15 residues. Drawing the rest from reference TRBV9 and TRBJ2-5, the complete variable domain is DSGVTQTPKHLITATGQRVTLRCSPRSGDLSVYWYQQSLDQGLQFLIQYYNGEERAKGNILERFSAQQFPDLHSELNLSSLELGDSALYFCASSVTSGPTGTQYFGPGTRLLVL.

The chain combines TRBV6-5 with TRBJ1-5; D is unclear. There are 13 residues in the CDR3. V lost 2 bases and J lost 7, with 9 bases in between. The V gene's germline CDR1 is MNHEY and CDR2 SVGAGI. The CDR3 spells CASSYRVEQPQHF. In DNA, the CDR3 is TGTGCCAGCAGTTACCGGGTCGAGCAGCCCCAGCATTTT.

The V call is TRBV7-6, the J call TRBJ1-2; 9 bases map to TRBD1. With V trimmed by 5 bases and J by 9 bases, 13 bases remained unmatched. Germline V gene lookup returns CDR1 SGHVS and CDR2 FNYEAQ. The CDR3 contains 15 residues. The CDR3 region has the DNA TGTGCCAGCAGCCTAGGGACAGGGACCCGAGAAAGCTACACCTTC. As protein: CASSLGTGTRESYTF.

The chain uses TRBV6-5 and TRBJ1-2, with TRBD1 identical over 9 bases. V dropped 10 bases and J dropped 1; count of bases not matched to a gene: 4. Germline V gives CDR1 MNHEY, CDR2 SVGAGI. This CDR3 is built from 13 residues. The CDR3 DNA reads as TGTGCCACCACAGGGGGCAGTAACTATGGCTACACCTTC. It is translated as CATTGGSNYGYTF.

There are a few counts of this clone. The rearrangement links TRBV6-5 to TRBJ1-5; D gene uncertain. The CDR3 contains 14 residues. V shed 5 bases and J shed 7 bases, with 15 bases lying between them. CDR1 MNHEY and CDR2 SVGAGI come from the germline V gene. Here the CDR3 reads CASSLIPARQPQHF. CDR3 in DNA: TGTGCCAGCAGTCTAATTCCGGCGCGGCAGCCCCAGCATTTT.

This chain joins TRBV4-1 and TRBJ2-5, with a weak D call TRBD2 (5 bases). Germline V CDR1 and CDR2: MGHRA, YSYEKL. The CDR3 consists of 16 residues. The ends were cut back, 4 bases at V and 4 bases at J, with 19 bases in the middle. CDR3 protein: CASSPPAPKEGETQYF. The CDR3 DNA reads TGCGCCAGCAGCCCTCCAGCCCCTAAAGAGGGAGAGACCCAGTACTTC.

This clone was detected once. The chain carries TRBV6-1 and TRBJ1-5; 7 nucleotides align to TRBD1. The CDR3 runs to 15 residues. The germline V gene encodes CDR1 MNHNS and CDR2 SASEGT. V trimming: 4 bases; J trimming: 3 bases; junction bases outside the gene matches: 6. The CDR3 sequence: CASSVQGNLNQPQHF. CDR3 in DNA: TGTGCCAGCAGTGTACAGGGGAATCTCAATCAGCCCCAGCATTTT.

The J gene is TRBJ1-1, the V gene TRBV19; the match to TRBD1 covers 9 bases. CDR3 length: 13 amino acids. The germline gives CDR1 LNHDA, CDR2 SQIVND (reference sequence). After removal of 4 bases from V and 10 bases from J, the junction contained 7 bases not matched to a gene. CDR3 bases: TGTGCCAGTAGTAGGGAGGGACAGGGACCAGCTTTCTTT. Its protein product is CASSREGQGPAFF.

V is TRBV9 and J is TRBJ2-7; tentative D call: TRBD1 (5 bases). Per the germline V gene, CDR1 is SGDLS and CDR2 is YYNGEE. Trimming cost V 0 bases and J 6 bases, with 13 bases left between them. The CDR3 runs to 14 residues. The CDR3 coding sequence is TGTGCCAGCAGCGTAGATGGGGCAGACCCCGAGCAGTACTTC. Translating gives CASSVDGADPEQYF.

This clone was counted once. The V and J genes are TRBV11-2 and TRBJ2-5; 8 nucleotides agree with TRBD2. V was clipped by 0 bases and J by 5 bases; unmatched bases: 11. Germline V gene lookup returns CDR1 SGHAT and CDR2 FQNNGV. CDR3 length equals 17 residues. CDR3 sequence reads: CASSLDSRAGGGETQYF. The CDR3 nucleotides are TGTGCCAGCAGCTTAGATTCCCGTGCGGGGGGCGGTGAGACCCAGTACTTC.

This clone was detected a few times. The chain couples TRBV4-1 to TRBJ2-1, with 7 bases identical to TRBD2. The junction had 6 bases not matched to a gene; V was cut back by 1 base and J by 0 bases. The CDR3 covers 17 residues. The V gene's germline CDR1 is MGHRA and CDR2 YSYEKL. The DNA of the CDR3 is TGCGCCAGCAGCCAAGCCCCCGGGACTACCTCCTACAATGAGCAGTTCTTC. This codes for CASSQAPGTTSYNEQFF.

The chain joins TRBV4-1 to TRBJ2-7; TRBD2 aligns across 7 bases. The germline V gene encodes CDR1 MGHRA and CDR2 YSYEKL. J lost 3 bases, V lost 1 base, and 9 bases had no gene match. The CDR3 extends over 16 amino acids. CDR3 nucleotide sequence: TGCGCCAGCAGCCAAGGCAGTGGCGGGGGTGGCTACGAGCAGTACTTC. This codes for CASSQGSGGGGYEQYF.

The CDR3 loop reads CATSRSGGGTDTQYF. The DNA for the CDR3 is TGTGCCACCAGCAGATCGGGGGGGGGAACAGATACGCAGTATTTT. This chain connects TRBV15 to TRBJ2-3; 8 positions agree with TRBD2. Germline V gives CDR1 LNHNV, CDR2 YYDKDF (reference sequence). CDR3 size: 15 residues. The V segment lost 2 bases and the J segment 3 bases; nucleotides outside the gene matches: 4.

The sample holds a few counts of this clone. The chain uses TRBV28 and TRBJ1-3; TRBD1 might be the D (5 bases). This CDR3 comprises 15 residues. Per the germline V gene, CDR1 is MDHEN and CDR2 is SYDVKM. The V end was cut by 7 bases, the J end by 4 bases, with 17 bases between. CDR3 region: CASTAGQGWGNTIYF. CDR3 in DNA: TGTGCCAGCACGGCCGGACAAGGTTGGGGAAACACCATATATTTT. Drawing the rest from reference TRBV28 and TRBJ1-3, the complete variable domain is DVKVTQSSRYLVKRTGEKVFLECVQDMDHENMFWYRQDPGLGLRLIYFSYDVKMKEKGDIPEGYSVSREKKERFSLILESASTNQTSMYLCASTAGQGWGNTIYFGEGSWLTVV.

This clone was detected only a few times. The CDR3 loop reads CASSVDRGIETQYF. CDR3 nucleotides: TGTGCCAGCAGTGTGGACAGGGGGATAGAGACCCAGTACTTC. The rearrangement joins TRBV2 to TRBJ2-5, with TRBD1 matching over 10 bases. The CDR3 has 14 amino acids. Trimming at V came to 4 bases and at J to 4 bases, leaving 3 bases not matched to a gene. Germline V gene lookup returns CDR1 SNHLY and CDR2 FYNNEI.

The genes are TRBV6-5 and TRBJ2-7, with 10 positions matching TRBD1. CDR3 length: 15 amino acids. Looked up from germline, CDR1 is MNHEY and CDR2 is SVGAGI. V trimming: 6 bases; J trimming: 1 base; junction bases outside the gene matches: 6. CDR3 loop: CASSSQGQGSYEQYF. CDR3 bases: TGTGCCAGCAGCAGTCAGGGACAGGGGTCCTACGAGCAGTACTTC.

This chain connects TRBV7-6 to TRBJ1-1, with D possibly being TRBD1 (5 bases). V was cut by 5 bases and J by 11 bases, with 21 bases left in between. CDR1 and CDR2 (germline): SGHVS, FNYEAQ. CDR3 length: 14 residues. The CDR3 loop is CASSAGETRWEAFF. The CDR3 DNA follows: TGTGCCAGCAGCGCGGGGGAAACAAGGTGGGAGGCTTTCTTT. Together with reference TRBV7-6 and TRBJ1-1, the CDR3 gives the full variable domain: GAGVSQSPRYKVTKRGQDVALRCDPISGHVSLYWYRQALGQGPEFLTYFNYEAQQDKSGLPNDRFSAERPEGSISTLTIQRTEQRDSAMYRCASSAGETRWEAFFGQGTRLTVV.

The rearrangement links TRBV4-1 to TRBJ2-7; D is unresolved. Germline V gene lookup returns CDR1 MGHRA and CDR2 YSYEKL. This CDR3 is 13 amino acids long. V was shortened by 1 base and J by 4 bases, with 8 bases between the two germline ends. The CDR3 sequence: CASSQGLLYEQYF. DNA for the CDR3: TGCGCCAGCAGCCAAGGACTTCTGTACGAGCAGTACTTC.

The chain links TRBV29-1 to TRBJ2-3, with D possibly being TRBD2 (6 bases). Looked up from germline, CDR1 is SQVTM and CDR2 is ANQGSEA. The CDR3 is 17 amino acids. Trimming removed 6 bases from V and 4 bases from J, with 26 bases in between. The CDR3 nucleotides are TGCAGCGTCATGGTTCTTCGGGGGATCGGGGTCGCAGATACGCAGTATTTT. Amino acids: CSVMVLRGIGVADTQYF.